Given below is one T cell receptor (beta chain) in context. The specificity of this receptor is unknown. Base qualities are missing; no much larger clone stands one base away. These data belong to a study of OX40 agonist ivuxolimab in advanced cancers. Broadly, across the study: Ivuxolimab was an agonistic, fully human IgG2 monoclonal antibody directed against OX40 (CD134), a costimulatory receptor. Peripheral TCRbeta sequencing was intended to test whether TCR sequence diversity was altered and clonal T-cell expansion was caused by ivuxolimab. Patients were allowed to have had prior anti-PD-1, anti-PD-L1 or anti-CTLA-4 therapy, and 30% to 40% of the dose-escalation patients had previously received checkpoint inhibitors. Of the approximately 50 patients in dose escalation, about 20 had hepatocellular carcinoma, some 15 had melanoma, 9 had renal cell carcinoma and 9 had head and neck cancer. Three dose-escalation patients achieved partial responses, one with hepatocellular carcinoma and two with cutaneous melanoma. Intravenous ivuxolimab was administered to patients every 2 weeks at six dose levels: 0.01, 0.1, 0.3, 1.5, 3 and 10 mg/kg. A male proportion of 82.7% and a mean age of about 60 years, ranging from about 23 to 90, were recorded for the dose-escalation cohort. The paper reports the monotherapy dose-escalation portion (N of about 56 patients) of the phase I ivuxolimab trial.

Genomic DNA was extracted from sorted cells for sequencing of the TCRbeta CDR3 region. The immunoSEQ Assay was used for sequencing of TCRbeta CDR3 regions. Imported from immuneACCESS, the table was reduced by TCRdb to in-frame sequences with V and J called. These copies leave out some clones; in studies compared against another copy, an unresolved V gene accounts for under half, and the cause of the remainder is not known. The sample profile shows about 58,000 clones; around four fifths of them were found once. Clones ranked in the top ten supply around 3.3% of the sample. CDR1 and CDR2, per the germline V gene, are SGHNT and YENEEA. V and J lose 6 bases and 5 bases, and a span of 18 bases separates them. Measured from the cysteine to the phenylalanine, the CDR3 is 15 residues long. The DNA shown is the 45-base CDR3, in frame from base 1. The research as a whole found: Clonal expansion of both CD4+ and CD8+ blood T cells was observed from baseline to week 6 at doses 0.1 to 3.0 mg/kg. On average, CD8+ T cells showed more expanded clones than CD4+ T cells after ivuxolimab. Low levels of normalized T-cell clonal expansion were also shown by some nonresponding patients. The antigen specificity of the clonally expanded peripheral T cells was not determined. Partial responders in the 0.1-3.0 mg/kg groups had among the lowest normalized peripheral clonal expansion, especially among CD8+ T cells.

The trial excluded patients who had a history of autoimmune disease or were on systemic immunosuppression. Peripheral blood for TCR sequencing was collected from all dose cohorts at baseline, on cycle 4 day 1, and on cycle 7 day 1. The samples were taken from a phase I, first-in-human, multicenter, open-label dose-escalation trial of ivuxolimab. Adults with locally advanced or metastatic melanoma, renal cell carcinoma, hepatocellular carcinoma or head and neck squamous cell carcinoma were enrolled in the trial. Before TCR sequencing, CD4+ T cells and CD8+ T cells were sorted from peripheral blood as separate populations.

The V gene is TRBV11-3 and the J gene is TRBJ2-3; TRBD2 is perhaps the D gene, given 5 matching bases. Here the sequenced sample was CD4+ or CD8+ T cells sorted from blood, taken in a trial of the OX40 agonist ivuxolimab. The source of this sequence is an adult with an advanced solid tumor such as melanoma, head and neck, liver or kidney cancer. The DNA is as follows: TGTGCCAGCAGGGGGTATGGGCTGGACTTAGATACGCAGTATTTT. This gives the protein CASRGYGLDLDTQYF.